This T cell receptor beta chain came from a study of T cell responses to AZD1222 COVID-19 vaccine. The protocol was immunoSEQ multiplex PCR, while the TCRdb copy is restricted to in-frame clones and leaves out a portion. The profile covers roughly 140,000 clones, with 80% to 95% appearing a single time and about 3.3% taken by the ten largest. The V and J ends lost 5 bases and 1 base respectively, with 9 bases between them. Germline assignment: CDR1 MNHEY and CDR2 SMNVEV (reference sequence). CDR3 size: 15 residues. In this sample, this clone turned up once. The chain carries TRBV27 and TRBJ2-6; D is unclear. The sample was peripheral blood, taken 28 days after the second AZD1222 dose. The receptor was isolated from an adult who received the AZD1222 COVID-19 vaccine. The CDR3: CASSPDPSGANVLTF. The CDR3 nucleotides read TGTGCCAGCAGTCCGGATCCGTCTGGGGCCAACGTCCTGACTTTC.